Given below is one T cell receptor (beta chain) in context. The sample comes from a study of blood T cell repertoires in COVID-19. Whole-study context: Sites in the United States, Italy and Spain provided acute and convalescent COVID-19 samples. Sources were T cells, B-cell-depleted T cells, or PBMCs; the material itself was cDNA or gDNA.

Germline CDR1 MNHEY, CDR2 SVGAGI. The V end was cut by 6 bases, the J end by 7 bases, with 18 bases between. The CDR3 runs 15 residues. TCRdb's table, derived via immunoSEQ multiplex PCR, lists solely in-frame clones and lacks some. The sample includes under 250,000 clones, 80% to 85% of them seen just once. The specimen sequenced was peripheral blood. The TCR sequence derives from a man aged 45-60 years with active or convalescent COVID-19. The chain has TRBV6-5 and TRBJ1-4; a possible D gene is TRBD1 (5 bases). Here the CDR3 DNA reads TGTGCCAGCAGCCCCGGACACGCAACACGTGAAAAACTGTTTTTT. Protein product: CASSPGHATREKLFF.